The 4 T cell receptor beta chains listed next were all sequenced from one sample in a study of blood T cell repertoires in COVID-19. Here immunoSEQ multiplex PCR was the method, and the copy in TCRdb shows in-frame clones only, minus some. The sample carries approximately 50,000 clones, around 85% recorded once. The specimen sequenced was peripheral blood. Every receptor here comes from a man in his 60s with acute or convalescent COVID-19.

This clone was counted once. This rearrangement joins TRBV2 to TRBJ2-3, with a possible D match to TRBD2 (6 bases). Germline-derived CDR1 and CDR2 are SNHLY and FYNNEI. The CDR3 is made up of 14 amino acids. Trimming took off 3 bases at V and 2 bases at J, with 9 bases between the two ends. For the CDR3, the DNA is TGTGCCAGCAGTGACGGGAGCCACACAGATACGCAGTATTTT. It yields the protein CASSDGSHTDTQYF. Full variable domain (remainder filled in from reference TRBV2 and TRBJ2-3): EPEVTQTPSHQVTQMGQEVILRCVPISNHLYFYWYRQILGQKVEFLVSFYNNEISEKSEIFDDQFSVERPDGSNFTLKIRSTKLEDSAMYFCASSDGSHTDTQYFGPGTRLTVL.

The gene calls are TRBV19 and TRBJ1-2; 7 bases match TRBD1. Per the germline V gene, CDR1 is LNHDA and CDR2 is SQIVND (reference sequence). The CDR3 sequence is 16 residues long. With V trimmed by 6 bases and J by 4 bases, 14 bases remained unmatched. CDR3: CASSPLTGQSFYGYTF. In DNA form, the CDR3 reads TGTGCCAGTAGCCCACTCACGGGACAGAGCTTCTATGGCTACACCTTC.

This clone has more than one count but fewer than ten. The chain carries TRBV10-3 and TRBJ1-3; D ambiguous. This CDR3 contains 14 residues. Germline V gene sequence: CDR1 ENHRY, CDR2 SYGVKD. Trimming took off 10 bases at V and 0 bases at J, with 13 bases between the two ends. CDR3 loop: CATTETSSGNTIYF. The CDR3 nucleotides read TGTGCCACCACAGAAACGAGCTCTGGAAACACCATATATTTT.

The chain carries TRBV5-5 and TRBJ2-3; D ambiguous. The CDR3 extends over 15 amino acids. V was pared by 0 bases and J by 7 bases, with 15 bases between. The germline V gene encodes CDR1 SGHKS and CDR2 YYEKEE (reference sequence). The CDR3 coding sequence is TGTGCCAGCAGCTTGGTGCTGGGCCCCTTCTATACGCAGTATTTT. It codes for CASSLVLGPFYTQYF.